A selection of T cell receptor beta chains follows, all from one sample in a study of vaccination effects on CD4 cells after COVID-19. The table came from immunoSEQ multiplex PCR; TCRdb's copy has only in-frame clones and leaves some out. The profile shows 60,000 to 75,000 clones, 65% to 75% of them singletons. These TCRs' antigens remain unknown. The source material was CD4+ T cells from PBMCs cultured with HIV peptides, sampled before COVID-19 vaccination. These receptors were taken from a human donor who had a prior SARS-CoV-2 infection. CDR3s include the opening cysteine and the closing phenylalanine or tryptophan. The D gene is left open where the match is weak. Size is stated for part of the rows, as once, few or many counts, or as a class when the clone is expanded.

d_call: -
clone_size: -
v_call: TRBV5-6
j_call: TRBJ2-7
cdr3_nt: TGTGCCAGCCTGAGAACGGGCGGCGAGCAGTACTTC
cdr3_aa: CASLRTGGEQYF

d_call: -
clone_size: once
v_call: TRBV7-9
j_call: TRBJ2-3
cdr3_nt: TGTGCCAGCAGCTTGGGGATGGGCACAGATACGCAGTATTTT
cdr3_aa: CASSLGMGTDTQYF

d_call: -
clone_size: once
v_call: TRBV7-2
j_call: TRBJ2-2
cdr3_nt: TGTGCCAGCAGCCTAAACGGGGGATCGAACACCGGGGAGCTGTTTTTT
cdr3_aa: CASSLNGGSNTGELFF

d_call: -
clone_size: -
v_call: TRBV6-5
j_call: TRBJ1-1
cdr3_nt: TGTGCCAGCAAGGTCGGTAACACTGAAGCTTTCTTT
cdr3_aa: CASKVGNTEAFF

d_call: TRBD2
clone_size: -
v_call: TRBV19
j_call: TRBJ2-3
cdr3_nt: TGTGCCAGTAGTTCCCGGGCTAGCGGGGGGGTGGATACGCAGTATTTT
cdr3_aa: CASSSRASGGVDTQYF

d_call: TRBD2
clone_size: -
v_call: TRBV27
j_call: TRBJ2-3
cdr3_nt: TGTGCCAGCAGTTTCGGTAGCGGGAGATTGGTCGACACAGATACGCAGTATTTT
cdr3_aa: CASSFGSGRLVDTDTQYF

d_call: TRBD2
clone_size: few
v_call: TRBV27
j_call: TRBJ2-1
cdr3_nt: TGTGCCAGCAGTCCCCTTGCGGGGGCGGGAGGAGGGAATGAGCAGTTCTTC
cdr3_aa: CASSPLAGAGGGNEQFF

d_call: -
clone_size: -
v_call: TRBV30
j_call: TRBJ2-7
cdr3_nt: TGTGCCTGGAGTCAGGTGACAGCCTACGAGCAGTACTTC
cdr3_aa: CAWSQVTAYEQYF

d_call: -
clone_size: -
v_call: TRBV2
j_call: TRBJ2-7
cdr3_nt: TGTGCCAGCAGTGAAAGGGGGTCGGAAGTATACGAGCAGTACTTC
cdr3_aa: CASSERGSEVYEQYF

d_call: -
clone_size: -
v_call: TRBV2
j_call: TRBJ1-5
cdr3_nt: TGTGCCAGCAGTGATGCTGGCAATCAGCCCCAGCATTTT
cdr3_aa: CASSDAGNQPQHF

d_call: TRBD1
clone_size: -
v_call: TRBV6-4
j_call: TRBJ1-1
cdr3_nt: TGTGCCAGCAGATATGGCGATACAGGGGGTTACTGGAGGAACACTGAAGCTTTCTTT
cdr3_aa: CASRYGDTGGYWRNTEAFF

d_call: TRBD2
clone_size: -
v_call: TRBV9
j_call: TRBJ2-1
cdr3_nt: TGTGCCAGCAGCGTAGATGCGGGAGCCTTCTACAATGAGCAGTTCTTC
cdr3_aa: CASSVDAGAFYNEQFF

d_call: -
clone_size: -
v_call: TRBV3-1/TRBV3-2
j_call: TRBJ2-5
cdr3_nt: TGTGCCAGCAGCCAGGCCGGGAAGGAAGAGACCCAGTACTTC
cdr3_aa: CASSQAGKEETQYF

d_call: -
clone_size: few
v_call: TRBV6-5
j_call: TRBJ2-3
cdr3_nt: TGTGCCAGCAGTCCGGGGTACCGCGATACGCAGTATTTT
cdr3_aa: CASSPGYRDTQYF

d_call: TRBD1
clone_size: -
v_call: TRBV5-6
j_call: TRBJ2-2
cdr3_nt: TGTGCCAGCAGCGGACTGACAGGGGTCACCGGGGAGCTGTTTTTT
cdr3_aa: CASSGLTGVTGELFF

d_call: TRBD1
clone_size: -
v_call: TRBV11-2
j_call: TRBJ2-2
cdr3_nt: TGTGCCAGCAGCTCCGGACAGGGGTATAGGAACACCGGGGAGCTGTTTTTT
cdr3_aa: CASSSGQGYRNTGELFF

d_call: -
clone_size: -
v_call: TRBV5-1
j_call: TRBJ1-2
cdr3_nt: TGCGCCAGCAGCTTGCGGACAGAGGGTGGCTACACCTTC
cdr3_aa: CASSLRTEGGYTF

d_call: -
clone_size: -
v_call: TRBV5-1
j_call: TRBJ2-7
cdr3_nt: TGCGCCAGCAGCCCCAGACCCGGAAGGTACGAGCAGTACTTC
cdr3_aa: CASSPRPGRYEQYF

d_call: -
clone_size: -
v_call: TRBV7-2
j_call: TRBJ1-3
cdr3_nt: TGTGCCAGCAGCTTAGTCATGGGCGCAGGGGGAAACACCATATATTTT
cdr3_aa: CASSLVMGAGGNTIYF

d_call: -
clone_size: -
v_call: TRBV20-1
j_call: TRBJ2-7
cdr3_nt: TGCAGTGCTAGTTCGGACTACTCCTACGAGCAGTACTTC
cdr3_aa: CSASSDYSYEQYF

d_call: TRBD1
clone_size: -
v_call: TRBV7-7
j_call: TRBJ1-5
cdr3_nt: TGTGCTAGCAGCTTAAACTCGGGGACAGGGGAATTTCAGCCCCAGCATTTT
cdr3_aa: CASSLNSGTGEFQPQHF

d_call: -
clone_size: -
v_call: TRBV21-1
j_call: TRBJ2-3
cdr3_nt: TGTGCCAGCAGCACCCGCCTGGGGCCTACGCAGTATTTT
cdr3_aa: CASSTRLGPTQYF

d_call: TRBD2
clone_size: few
v_call: TRBV5-4
j_call: TRBJ2-1
cdr3_nt: TGTGCCAGCAGCCATGGGACTAGCGGGGGGGCCTATGGGGGTGAGCAGTTCTTC
cdr3_aa: CASSHGTSGGAYGGEQFF

d_call: -
clone_size: -
v_call: TRBV6-2/TRBV6-3
j_call: TRBJ2-1
cdr3_nt: TGTGCCAGCAGTTATCGTCTTCTGGATCGGCAGTTCTTC
cdr3_aa: CASSYRLLDRQFF

d_call: -
clone_size: -
v_call: TRBV18
j_call: TRBJ2-7
cdr3_nt: TGTGCCAGCTCCCCCGACCAGTACGAGCAGTACTTC
cdr3_aa: CASSPDQYEQYF

d_call: -
clone_size: -
v_call: TRBV30
j_call: TRBJ1-4
cdr3_nt: TGTGCCTGGAGTTCGCAGGTGGGGGAAAAACTGTTTTTT
cdr3_aa: CAWSSQVGEKLFF

d_call: -
clone_size: -
v_call: TRBV7-8
j_call: TRBJ2-5
cdr3_nt: TGTGCCAGCAGCTTAGAAGGGGGGGACTTCCAAGAGACCCAGTACTTC
cdr3_aa: CASSLEGGDFQETQYF

d_call: -
clone_size: few
v_call: TRBV5-4
j_call: TRBJ2-7
cdr3_nt: TGTGCCAGCAGCTTTTCCGGGACAACCTCCTACGAGCAGTACTTC
cdr3_aa: CASSFSGTTSYEQYF

d_call: TRBD2
clone_size: -
v_call: TRBV27
j_call: TRBJ2-6
cdr3_nt: TGTGCCAGCAGCTCGACAGGGTTAGGGCGGGGGGGAAAGGGAACCGGGGCCAACGTCCTGACTTTC
cdr3_aa: CASSSTGLGRGGKGTGANVLTF

d_call: -
clone_size: -
v_call: TRBV25-1
j_call: TRBJ1-6
cdr3_nt: TGTGCCAGCAGTGATTATACCTATAATTCACCCCTCCACTTT
cdr3_aa: CASSDYTYNSPLHF

d_call: -
clone_size: -
v_call: TRBV4-2
j_call: TRBJ2-6
cdr3_nt: TGTGCCAGCAGCCAAGACAGACGACGTGACGCTGGGGCCAACGTCCTGACTTTC
cdr3_aa: CASSQDRRRDAGANVLTF

d_call: -
clone_size: -
v_call: TRBV7-3
j_call: TRBJ2-5
cdr3_nt: TGTGCCAGCAGCCCCACAGGGTTACAAGAGACCCAGTACTTC
cdr3_aa: CASSPTGLQETQYF

d_call: -
clone_size: -
v_call: TRBV19
j_call: TRBJ2-3
cdr3_nt: TGTGCCAGTAGTATAGGCCTACCCACAGATACGCAGTATTTT
cdr3_aa: CASSIGLPTDTQYF

d_call: TRBD1
clone_size: once
v_call: TRBV30
j_call: TRBJ2-3
cdr3_nt: TGTGCCTGGAGCCGACAGGGGGCAGATACGCAGTATTTT
cdr3_aa: CAWSRQGADTQYF

d_call: -
clone_size: once
v_call: TRBV3-1/TRBV3-2
j_call: TRBJ1-2
cdr3_nt: TGTGCCAGCAGCCACCGGGACACCGGGAACGGCTACACCTTC
cdr3_aa: CASSHRDTGNGYTF

d_call: -
clone_size: -
v_call: TRBV5-1
j_call: TRBJ2-7
cdr3_nt: TGCGCCAGCTCCCCCGGGGCCACCGTCTACGAGCAGTACTTC
cdr3_aa: CASSPGATVYEQYF

d_call: TRBD2
clone_size: -
v_call: TRBV4-1
j_call: TRBJ2-7
cdr3_nt: TGCGCCAGCAGCCGAGGGCTAGCGGGGGGATTCTACGAGCAGTACTTC
cdr3_aa: CASSRGLAGGFYEQYF

d_call: -
clone_size: -
v_call: TRBV5-8
j_call: TRBJ1-4
cdr3_nt: TGTGCCAGCAGCCTGGAGTGGACTAATGAAAAACTGTTTTTT
cdr3_aa: CASSLEWTNEKLFF

d_call: -
clone_size: -
v_call: TRBV12-5
j_call: TRBJ2-1
cdr3_nt: TGTGCTAGTGGCCTGTCGTGGAATGAGCAGTTCTTC
cdr3_aa: CASGLSWNEQFF

d_call: TRBD2
clone_size: -
v_call: TRBV7-3
j_call: TRBJ2-1
cdr3_nt: TGTGCCAGCAGCGAGGAACCGGGACTAGCTTTGTCGGAGCAGTTCTTC
cdr3_aa: CASSEEPGLALSEQFF

d_call: TRBD2
clone_size: few
v_call: TRBV15
j_call: TRBJ2-1
cdr3_nt: TGTGCCACCAGCAGAGCACTAGCGGAAAGCTCCTACAATGAGCAGTTCTTC
cdr3_aa: CATSRALAESSYNEQFF

d_call: -
clone_size: -
v_call: TRBV12-3/TRBV12-4
j_call: TRBJ1-1
cdr3_nt: TGTGCCAGCAGTTTTCTGAACACTGAAGCTTTCTTT
cdr3_aa: CASSFLNTEAFF

d_call: -
clone_size: -
v_call: TRBV3-1/TRBV3-2
j_call: TRBJ1-2
cdr3_nt: TGTGCCAGCAGCCAACTCTTTTTGTCTGGGACTCCGCTGGGGGGCTACACCTTC
cdr3_aa: CASSQLFLSGTPLGGYTF

d_call: -
clone_size: -
v_call: TRBV5-5
j_call: TRBJ1-5
cdr3_nt: TGTGCCAGCAGCTTAGTAATGAATACTAACCAGCCCCAGCATTTT
cdr3_aa: CASSLVMNTNQPQHF

d_call: -
clone_size: -
v_call: TRBV21-1
j_call: TRBJ2-3
cdr3_nt: TGTGCCAGCAGCAACTCAGACAGGGCGTGGAACACAGATACGCAGTATTTT
cdr3_aa: CASSNSDRAWNTDTQYF

d_call: TRBD1
clone_size: once
v_call: TRBV18
j_call: TRBJ1-2
cdr3_nt: TGTGCCAGCTCCCCGGGACAGGGCTTCGATGGCTACACCTTC
cdr3_aa: CASSPGQGFDGYTF

d_call: TRBD1
clone_size: -
v_call: TRBV6-4
j_call: TRBJ1-2
cdr3_nt: TGTGCCAGCAGTTTAACCGGACAGGCTAACTATGGCTACACCTTC
cdr3_aa: CASSLTGQANYGYTF

d_call: -
clone_size: -
v_call: TRBV30
j_call: TRBJ2-7
cdr3_nt: TGTGCCTGGAGGGACGGACGCTCCTACGAGCAGTACTTC
cdr3_aa: CAWRDGRSYEQYF

d_call: TRBD2
clone_size: few
v_call: TRBV5-6
j_call: TRBJ2-1
cdr3_nt: TGTGCCAGCAGCGAGACACTAGCGGGCTTCGACAATGAGCAGTTCTTC
cdr3_aa: CASSETLAGFDNEQFF

d_call: TRBD2
clone_size: -
v_call: TRBV19
j_call: TRBJ2-5
cdr3_nt: TGTGCCAGTAGTCCTCGGACTAGCGGGGGCCCAGAGACCCAGTACTTC
cdr3_aa: CASSPRTSGGPETQYF

d_call: TRBD2
clone_size: once
v_call: TRBV2
j_call: TRBJ2-1
cdr3_nt: TGTGCCACCGTGGGGAGGGGACCCCCGGGAAATGAGCAGTTCTTC
cdr3_aa: CATVGRGPPGNEQFF

d_call: -
clone_size: -
v_call: TRBV18
j_call: TRBJ1-2
cdr3_nt: TGTGCCAGCTCACCAATCCCCTGGGCATTGAACTATGGCTACACCTTC
cdr3_aa: CASSPIPWALNYGYTF

d_call: -
clone_size: -
v_call: TRBV4-2
j_call: TRBJ2-2
cdr3_nt: TGTGCCAGCAGCCTAGGTTCGGGTCCCGCCATCCCCGGGGAGCTGTTTTTT
cdr3_aa: CASSLGSGPAIPGELFF

d_call: -
clone_size: -
v_call: TRBV19
j_call: TRBJ1-5
cdr3_nt: TGTGCCAGTAGCCGATACAGGGTCCAGGGCAATCAGCCCCAGCATTTT
cdr3_aa: CASSRYRVQGNQPQHF

d_call: -
clone_size: -
v_call: TRBV11-3
j_call: TRBJ1-1
cdr3_nt: TGTGCCAGCAGCTTCGGGGCCAGCACTGAAGCTTTCTTT
cdr3_aa: CASSFGASTEAFF

d_call: -
clone_size: -
v_call: TRBV5-1
j_call: TRBJ2-1
cdr3_nt: TGCGCCAGCAGCTTGGTTGCGGGGACTTTTTACAATGAGCAGTTCTTC
cdr3_aa: CASSLVAGTFYNEQFF